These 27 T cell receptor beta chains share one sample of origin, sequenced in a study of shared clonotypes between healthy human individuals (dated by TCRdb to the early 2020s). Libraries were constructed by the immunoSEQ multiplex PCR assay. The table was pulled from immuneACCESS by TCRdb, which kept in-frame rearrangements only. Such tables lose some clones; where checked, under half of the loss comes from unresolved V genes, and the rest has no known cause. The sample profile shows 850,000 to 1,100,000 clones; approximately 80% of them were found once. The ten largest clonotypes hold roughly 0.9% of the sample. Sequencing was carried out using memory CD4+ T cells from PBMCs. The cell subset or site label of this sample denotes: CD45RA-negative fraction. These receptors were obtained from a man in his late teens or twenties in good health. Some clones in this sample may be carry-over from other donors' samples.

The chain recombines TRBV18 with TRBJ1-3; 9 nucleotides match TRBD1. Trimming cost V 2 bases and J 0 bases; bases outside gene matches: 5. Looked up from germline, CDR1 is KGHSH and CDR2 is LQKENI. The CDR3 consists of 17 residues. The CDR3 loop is CASSPVTGGYSGNTIYF. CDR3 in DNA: TGTGCCAGCTCACCAGTGACAGGGGGGTACTCTGGAAACACCATATATTTT.

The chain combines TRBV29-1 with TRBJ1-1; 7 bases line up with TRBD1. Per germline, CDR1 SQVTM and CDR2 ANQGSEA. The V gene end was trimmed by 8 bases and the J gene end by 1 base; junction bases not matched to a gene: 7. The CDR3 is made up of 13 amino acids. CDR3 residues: CSTRQGENTEAFF. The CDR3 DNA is TGCAGCACGAGACAGGGTGAGAACACTGAAGCTTTCTTT. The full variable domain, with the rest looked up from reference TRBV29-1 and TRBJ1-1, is SAVISQKPSRDICQRGTSLTIQCQVDSQVTMMFWYRQQPGQSLTLIATANQGSEATYESGFVIDKFPISRPNLTFSTLTVSNMSPEDSSIYLCSTRQGENTEAFFGQGTRLTVV.

The CDR3 region is CASSLEQAGELFF. In DNA form, the CDR3 reads TGTGCCAGCAGCTTAGAGCAGGCCGGGGAGCTGTTTTTT. This chain joins TRBV7-9 and TRBJ2-2; no definite D call. This CDR3 has 13 amino acids. Germline CDR1 reads SEHNR; CDR2 reads FQNEAQ (reference sequence). The V and J ends lost 1 base and 6 bases respectively, with 6 bases between them.

CDR3: CASSEGWGSGKHNEQFF. CDR3 sequence (DNA): TGCGCCAGCAGTGAGGGTTGGGGTAGCGGGAAACACAATGAGCAGTTCTTC. This chain links TRBV10-2 with TRBJ2-1; TRBD2 aligns across 8 bases. The CDR3 runs 17 residues. J lost 5 bases, V lost 2 bases, and 11 bases had no gene match. Germline loops: CDR1 WSHSY, CDR2 SAAADI.

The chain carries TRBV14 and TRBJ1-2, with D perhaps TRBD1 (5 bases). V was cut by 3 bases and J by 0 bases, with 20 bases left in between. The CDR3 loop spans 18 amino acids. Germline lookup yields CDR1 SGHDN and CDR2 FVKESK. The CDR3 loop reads CASSHSWGSHPANYGYTF. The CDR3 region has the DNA TGTGCCAGCAGCCATTCGTGGGGCAGCCACCCGGCTAACTATGGCTACACCTTC.

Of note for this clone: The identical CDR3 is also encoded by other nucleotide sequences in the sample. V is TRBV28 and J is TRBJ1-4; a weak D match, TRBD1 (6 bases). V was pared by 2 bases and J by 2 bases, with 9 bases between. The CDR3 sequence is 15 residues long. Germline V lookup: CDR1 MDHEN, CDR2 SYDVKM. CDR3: CASSLGGATNEKLFF. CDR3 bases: TGTGCCAGCAGTTTAGGGGGGGCGACTAATGAAAAACTGTTTTTT.

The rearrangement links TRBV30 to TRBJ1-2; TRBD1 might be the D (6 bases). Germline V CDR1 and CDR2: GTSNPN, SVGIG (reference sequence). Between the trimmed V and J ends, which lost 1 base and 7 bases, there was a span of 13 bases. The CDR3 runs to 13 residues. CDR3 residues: CAWSAGGDCGYTF. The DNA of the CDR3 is TGTGCCTGGAGTGCGGGGGGCGATTGTGGCTACACCTTC.

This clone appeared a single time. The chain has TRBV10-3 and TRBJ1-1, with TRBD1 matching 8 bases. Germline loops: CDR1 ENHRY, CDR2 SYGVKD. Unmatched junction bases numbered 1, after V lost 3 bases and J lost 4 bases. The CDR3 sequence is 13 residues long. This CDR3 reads CAISEGQGTEAFF. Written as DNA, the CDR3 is TGTGCCATCAGTGAAGGACAGGGCACTGAAGCTTTCTTT.

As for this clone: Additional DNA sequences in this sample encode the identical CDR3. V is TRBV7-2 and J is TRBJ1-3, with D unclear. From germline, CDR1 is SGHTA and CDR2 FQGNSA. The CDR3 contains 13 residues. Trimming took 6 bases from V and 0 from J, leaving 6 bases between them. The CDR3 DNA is TGTGCCAGCAGGCACAGCTCTGGAAACACCATATATTTT. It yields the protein CASRHSSGNTIYF.

DNA of the CDR3: TGTGCCATCAGCGAGACAGGTCCAATGGGGCCCCAGCATTTT. Protein sequence: CAISETGPMGPQHF. V is TRBV10-3 and J is TRBJ1-5; tentative D call: TRBD1 (6 bases). The CDR3 has 14 residues. Germline CDR1 is ENHRY and CDR2 is SYGVKD. V lost 6 bases and J 9 bases, leaving 18 bases between the germline ends.

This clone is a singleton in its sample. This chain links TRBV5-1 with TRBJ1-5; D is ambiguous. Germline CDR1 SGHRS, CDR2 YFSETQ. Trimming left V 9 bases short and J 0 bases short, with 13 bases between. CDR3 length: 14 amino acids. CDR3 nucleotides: TGCGCCAACACTCCAGGTTATAGCAATCAGCCCCAGCATTTT. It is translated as CANTPGYSNQPQHF.

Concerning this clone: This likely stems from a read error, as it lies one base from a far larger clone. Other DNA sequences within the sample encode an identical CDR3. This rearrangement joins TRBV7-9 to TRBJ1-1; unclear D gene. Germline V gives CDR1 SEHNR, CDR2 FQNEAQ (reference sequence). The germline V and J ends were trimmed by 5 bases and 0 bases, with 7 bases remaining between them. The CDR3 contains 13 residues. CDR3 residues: CASSLDMNTEAFF. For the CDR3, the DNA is TGTGCCAGCAGCCTAGACATGAACACTGAAGCTTTCTTT.

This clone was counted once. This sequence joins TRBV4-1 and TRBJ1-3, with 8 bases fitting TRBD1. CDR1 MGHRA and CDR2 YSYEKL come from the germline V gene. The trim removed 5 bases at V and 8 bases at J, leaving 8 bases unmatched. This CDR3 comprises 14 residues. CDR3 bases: TGCGCCAGCAGCACACAGGGGGTAGGTGACACCATATATTTT. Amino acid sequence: CASSTQGVGDTIYF.

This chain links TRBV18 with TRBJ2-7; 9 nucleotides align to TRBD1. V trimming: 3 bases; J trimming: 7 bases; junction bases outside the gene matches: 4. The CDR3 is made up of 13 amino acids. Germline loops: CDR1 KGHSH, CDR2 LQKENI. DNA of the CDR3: TGTGCCAGCTCACCGGACAGGGGTCTGGAGCAGTACTTC. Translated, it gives CASSPDRGLEQYF.

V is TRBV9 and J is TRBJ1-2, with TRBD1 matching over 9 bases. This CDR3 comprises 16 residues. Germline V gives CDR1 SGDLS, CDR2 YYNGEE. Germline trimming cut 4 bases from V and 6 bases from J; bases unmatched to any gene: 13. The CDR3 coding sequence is TGTGCCAGCAGCAATCAACAGGGGGCCCGTCTCGATGGCTACACCTTC. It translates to CASSNQQGARLDGYTF.

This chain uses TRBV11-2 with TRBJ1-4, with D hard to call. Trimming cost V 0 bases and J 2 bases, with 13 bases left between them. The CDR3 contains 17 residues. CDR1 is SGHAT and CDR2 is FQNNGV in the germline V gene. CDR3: CASSLDMEVGTNEKLFF. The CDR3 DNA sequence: TGTGCCAGCAGCTTAGATATGGAAGTGGGCACTAATGAAAAACTGTTTTTT.

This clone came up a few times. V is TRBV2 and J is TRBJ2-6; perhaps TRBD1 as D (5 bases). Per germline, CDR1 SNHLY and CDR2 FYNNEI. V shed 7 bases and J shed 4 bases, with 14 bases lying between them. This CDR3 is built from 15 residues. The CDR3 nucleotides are TGTGCCAGCAAATCAACAGGATCCGGGGCCAACGTCCTGACTTTC. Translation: CASKSTGSGANVLTF.

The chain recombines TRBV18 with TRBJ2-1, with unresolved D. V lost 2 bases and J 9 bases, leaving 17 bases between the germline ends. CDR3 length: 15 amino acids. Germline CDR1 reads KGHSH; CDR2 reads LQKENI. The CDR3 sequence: CASSPISRSSGEQFF. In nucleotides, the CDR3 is TGTGCCAGCTCACCAATTAGCAGGTCGTCGGGTGAGCAGTTCTTC.

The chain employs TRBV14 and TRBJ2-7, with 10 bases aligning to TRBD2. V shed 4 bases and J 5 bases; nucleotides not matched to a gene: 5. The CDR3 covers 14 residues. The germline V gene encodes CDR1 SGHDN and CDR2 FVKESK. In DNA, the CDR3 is TGTGCCAGCAGCCGAGGACTAGCGGTAAACGAGCAGTACTTC. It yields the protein CASSRGLAVNEQYF.

As DNA, the CDR3 is TGTGCCAGCAGCTCGAACGTAGTTTCGTTAGAGACCCAGTACTTC. It specifies CASSSNVVSLETQYF. The V and J genes are TRBV5-4 and TRBJ2-5; unclear D gene. V was trimmed by 3 bases and J by 4 bases, leaving 16 bases between them. Germline assignment: CDR1 SGHNT and CDR2 YYREEE (reference sequence). CDR3 size: 15 residues.

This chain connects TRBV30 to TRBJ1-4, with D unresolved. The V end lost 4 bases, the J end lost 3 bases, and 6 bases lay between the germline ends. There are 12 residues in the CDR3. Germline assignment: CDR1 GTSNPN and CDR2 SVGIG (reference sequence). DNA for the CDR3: TGTGCCTGGAAAAGGGCTAATGAAAAACTGTTTTTT. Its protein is CAWKRANEKLFF.

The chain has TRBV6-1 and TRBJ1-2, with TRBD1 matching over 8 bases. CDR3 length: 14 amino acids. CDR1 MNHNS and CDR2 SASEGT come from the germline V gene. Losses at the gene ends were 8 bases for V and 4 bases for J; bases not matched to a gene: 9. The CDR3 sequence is CASLPRGQVYGYTF. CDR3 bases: TGTGCCAGCCTTCCCAGGGGGCAAGTCTATGGCTACACCTTC.

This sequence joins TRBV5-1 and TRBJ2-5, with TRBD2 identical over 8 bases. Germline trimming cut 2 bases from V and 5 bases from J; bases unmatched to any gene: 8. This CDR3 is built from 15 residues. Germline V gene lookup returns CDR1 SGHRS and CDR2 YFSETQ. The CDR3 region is CASSFTGGPSETQYF. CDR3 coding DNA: TGCGCCAGCAGCTTTACGGGAGGGCCCTCCGAGACCCAGTACTTC.

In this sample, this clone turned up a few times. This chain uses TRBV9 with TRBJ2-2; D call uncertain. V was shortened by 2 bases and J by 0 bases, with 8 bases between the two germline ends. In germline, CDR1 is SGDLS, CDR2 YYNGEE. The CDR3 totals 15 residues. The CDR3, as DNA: TGTGCCAGCAGCGTTGACCCAGCGAACACCGGGGAGCTGTTTTTT. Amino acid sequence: CASSVDPANTGELFF.

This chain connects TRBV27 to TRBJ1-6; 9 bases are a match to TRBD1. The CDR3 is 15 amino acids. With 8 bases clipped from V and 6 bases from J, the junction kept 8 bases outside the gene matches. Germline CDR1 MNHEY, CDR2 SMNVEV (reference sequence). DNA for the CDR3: TGTGCCAGCGGACTACAGGGGGCGTTTAATTCACCCCTCCACTTT. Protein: CASGLQGAFNSPLHF.

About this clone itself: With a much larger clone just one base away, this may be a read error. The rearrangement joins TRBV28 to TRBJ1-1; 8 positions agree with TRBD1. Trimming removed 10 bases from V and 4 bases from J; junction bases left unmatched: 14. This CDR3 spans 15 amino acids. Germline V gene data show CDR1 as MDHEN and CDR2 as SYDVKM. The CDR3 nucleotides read TGTGCCATCAGCCCCGGGACAGGACACTCCACTGAAGCTTTCTTT. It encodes CAISPGTGHSTEAFF.

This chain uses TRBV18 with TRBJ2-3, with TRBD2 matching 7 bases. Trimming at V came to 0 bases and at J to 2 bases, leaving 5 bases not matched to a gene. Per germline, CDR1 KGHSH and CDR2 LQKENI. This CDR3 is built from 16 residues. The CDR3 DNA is TGTGCCAGCTCACCACCATCACTAGCGCACACAGATACGCAGTATTTT. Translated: CASSPPSLAHTDTQYF.